The sequence of this T cell receptor (beta chain) was determined in a study of response to subunit inactivated influenza vaccine. Study-level findings and limits: After each seasonal influenza vaccination, few new T cells are recruited, the authors suggested.

This clonotype was seen more than once but under ten times. The antigen is unknown. Trimming took 6 bases from V and 1 from J, leaving 22 bases between them. Germline values: CDR1 MDHEN, CDR2 SYDVKM. This CDR3 region has 17 residues. TCRdb called the RT-PCR reads again in MiXCR, with one record for every CDR3 protein. The table shows around 470,000 distinct CDR3 sequences, with 6.5% to 8% occurring only once. The sequence was obtained from a man aged 45-69 years who received an inactivated influenza vaccine. V gene TRBV28 combines with J gene TRBJ2-7; D not resolved. Sequenced material: PBMCs from blood, taken about 23 months after vaccination. CDR3 DNA: TGTGCCAGCAGCCTGTTTGGCGGAAGTAGTGTTTCCTACGAGCAGTACTTC. It specifies CASSLFGGSSVSYEQYF.